Below are 14 T cell receptor beta chains sequenced from a single sample in a study of naive and memory T cell subsets. General study points: Especially in CD8 cells, naive repertoires contained a few larger clonotypes, possibly CD45RA-re-expressing memory cells.

The beta constant-region primer was an equimolar mix of two oligonucleotides covering TRBC1 and TRBC2. Ligated cDNA was amplified by four rounds of PCR with nested alpha and beta constant-region primers and SP2. TCRdb redid the calling of the UMI-ligation and nested PCR reads with MiXCR, one entry per CDR3 protein. The sample holds around 140,000 distinct CDR3 sequences; around 21% are singletons and the top ten take about 0.63%. Their specific antigens are unknown. Material for sequencing was naive CD8+ T cells from blood. The receptors were sampled from a human donor in good health.

A few counts support this clonotype. The CDR3 region has the DNA TGTGCCAGCGAGACAGGGGGATCCTACGAGCAGTACTTC. Translated, it gives CASETGGSYEQYF. The chain is built from TRBV6-1 and TRBJ2-7; 9 bases align to TRBD1. The V and J ends lost 8 bases and 1 base, in that order; junction bases with no gene match: 3. Germline V lookup: CDR1 MNHNS, CDR2 SASEGT. The CDR3 covers 13 residues.

J is TRBJ2-1 and V is TRBV27, with no clear D. Trimming removed 8 bases at V and 8 bases at J, with 13 bases between. The CDR3 has 12 residues. Germline lookup yields CDR1 MNHEY and CDR2 SMNVEV (reference sequence). This chain's CDR3 is CASCAWGHEQFF. The CDR3 coding sequence is TGTGCCAGCTGTGCGTGGGGTCATGAGCAGTTCTTC.

The chain couples TRBV6-6 to TRBJ2-1; 10 positions match TRBD1. The CDR3 has 15 amino acids. Unmatched junction bases numbered 7, after V lost 2 bases and J lost 9 bases. Germline V CDR1 and CDR2: MNHNY, SVGAGI (reference sequence). The CDR3 sequence: CASSYVGTGEGEQFF. The DNA of the CDR3 is TGTGCCAGCAGTTACGTTGGGACAGGGGAGGGTGAGCAGTTCTTC.

The chain has TRBV7-2 and TRBJ2-3, with TRBD1 identical over 8 bases. J lost 6 bases, V lost 2 bases, and 13 bases had no gene match. CDR1 is SGHTA and CDR2 is FQGNSA in the germline V gene. This CDR3 is built from 17 residues. CDR3 in amino acids: CASSLPSRGREDDTQYF. The DNA of the CDR3 is TGTGCCAGCAGCTTACCAAGCAGGGGGCGAGAAGACGATACGCAGTATTTT.

V usage is TRBV28 and J usage is TRBJ2-1; weak D call: TRBD2 (6 bases). The CDR3 has 14 residues. In germline, CDR1 is MDHEN, CDR2 SYDVKM. V was clipped by 2 bases and J by 5 bases, with 10 bases between them. In DNA form, the CDR3 reads TGTGCCAGCAGTTTAGTCCGGGGGAACAATGAGCAGTTCTTC. This translates into CASSLVRGNNEQFF.

The chain has TRBV29-1 and TRBJ1-1; D not resolved. The germline V and J ends were trimmed by 4 bases and 0 bases, with 12 bases remaining between them. The CDR3 contains 14 residues. Germline assignment: CDR1 SQVTM and CDR2 ANQGSEA. The CDR3 DNA sequence: TGCAGCGTTGCACTCCCTACGGTGAACACTGAAGCTTTCTTT. It translates to CSVALPTVNTEAFF.

The V gene is TRBV6-2 or TRBV6-3, the J gene TRBJ1-5, with D hard to call. V gave up 7 bases and J gave up 4 bases, with 20 bases separating them. CDR3 length equals 16 residues. Germline CDR1 reads MNHEY; CDR2 reads SVGEGT. The CDR3, as DNA: TGTGCCAGCACCCTACGGCGGCCGCAGATGAATCAGCCCCAGCATTTT. Amino acids: CASTLRRPQMNQPQHF.

This clonotype was recorded once. The germline gene is not matched at one end of the junction; a read error may be the cause. This chain joins TRBV27 and TRBJ2-7; possible D gene TRBD2, 5 bases. Germline loops: CDR1 MNHEY, CDR2 SMNVEV (reference sequence). This CDR3 has 11 residues. The CDR3 spells CVSGITYEQYF. CDR3 bases: TGTGTCAGCGGAATAACCTACGAGCAGTACTTC.

In its sample, this clonotype was seen a few times. The V and J genes are TRBV6-2 or TRBV6-3 and TRBJ1-5, with 10 bases matching TRBD1. CDR3 length: 18 amino acids. V was clipped by 0 bases and J by 1 base; unmatched bases: 6. Germline-derived CDR1 and CDR2 are MNHEY and SVGEGT. The CDR3 is CASSYSEPDRGSNQPQHF. The CDR3 coding sequence is TGTGCCAGCAGTTACTCGGAGCCGGACAGGGGGAGCAATCAGCCCCAGCATTTT.

DNA for the CDR3: TGTGCTAGTGGTTTAGGGCTAGACGAGCAGTACTTC. Translated, it gives CASGLGLDEQYF. This chain links TRBV12-5 with TRBJ2-7; D not certain. Germline CDR1 is LGHNT and CDR2 is FRNRAP. The CDR3 is 12 residues long. With 3 bases removed from V and 5 bases from J, the gap between germline ends came to 8 bases.

This clonotype was observed a few times. V usage is TRBV27 and J usage is TRBJ1-1; unclear D gene. Germline-derived CDR1 and CDR2 are MNHEY and SMNVEV (reference sequence). Trimming cost V 3 bases and J 6 bases, with 14 bases left between them. The CDR3 is 14 amino acids. CDR3 sequence: CASSLIGRAAEAFF. As DNA, the CDR3 is TGTGCCAGCAGTTTGATTGGCCGGGCGGCTGAAGCTTTCTTT.

This chain uses TRBV14 with TRBJ2-5; 7 bases are shared with TRBD2. With V trimmed by 0 bases and J by 0 bases, 4 bases remained unmatched. This CDR3 has 16 residues. The V gene's germline CDR1 is SGHDN and CDR2 FVKESK. The CDR3 sequence: CASSQDLAEYQETQYF. The CDR3 nucleotides read TGTGCCAGCAGCCAAGATCTAGCGGAGTACCAAGAGACCCAGTACTTC.

In this sample, this clonotype turned up a few times. The rearrangement joins TRBV6-5 to TRBJ2-3; D ambiguous. The CDR3 consists of 17 residues. The germline gives CDR1 MNHEY, CDR2 SVGAGI. The germline V and J ends were trimmed by 0 bases and 1 base, with 14 bases remaining between them. CDR3 sequence reads: CASSYSSMELGTDTQYF. CDR3 nucleotide sequence: TGTGCCAGCAGTTACTCCTCCATGGAGCTCGGCACAGATACGCAGTATTTT.

The rearrangement links TRBV28 to TRBJ2-7; no clear D gene. This CDR3 comprises 12 residues. V was shortened by 3 bases and J by 3 bases, with 6 bases between the two germline ends. From germline, CDR1 is MDHEN and CDR2 SYDVKM. The chain's CDR3 is CASSLNDYEQYF. CDR3 sequence (DNA): TGTGCCAGCAGTTTGAATGACTACGAGCAGTACTTC.